The present T cell receptor (beta chain) was sequenced within a study of beta chain features in type 1 diabetes. Investigators reverse transcribed all isolated RNA, so they sequenced expressed TCRB transcripts. TCRdb's copy holds only in-frame clones and misses some; the assay was immunoSEQ multiplex PCR. The table has 310,000 or so clones, over 12% seen once; the top ten hold 0.015%. In the case of this clone: Its specificity is unknown.

Points from the study as a whole: Type 1 diabetes patients had TCRB CDR3s that were shorter (moderately but significantly so) in all four CD4+ subsets. The analysis here could not establish whether HLA type shapes TCRB rearrangement. In comparison with healthy donors, patients had naive, central memory and Treg TCRB repertoires that appeared more similar.

Sorted populations were all over 98% pure. CDR1 and CDR2 from the germline V gene are SGDLS and YYNGEE. The CDR3 is 12 residues long. V was trimmed by 5 bases and J by 4 bases, leaving 6 bases between them. V gene TRBV9 combines with J gene TRBJ2-2, with unresolved D. The TCR originated in a man aged 18 to 35 with type 1 diabetes. Sequencing input: naive CD4+ T cells from blood. Here the CDR3 reads CASRRVTGELFF. CDR3 in DNA: TGTGCCAGCAGGCGAGTCACCGGGGAGCTGTTTTTT.